These 21 T cell receptor beta chains were sequenced from one sample in a study of cytomegalovirus exposure and HLA in healthy donors. The PCR made use of 60 Vbeta and 13 Jbeta primers. Assay: immunoSEQ multiplex PCR; the TCRdb copy retains only in-frame clones and omits some. The table shows about 190,000 clones, with over 60% occurring only once. Sequences were obtained from PBMCs. All receptors come from a woman aged 40 to 50 in good health and CMV-seronegative.

The chain carries TRBV7-2 and TRBJ2-1, with 9 bases that match TRBD2. Germline V gene sequence: CDR1 SGHTA, CDR2 FQGNSA. V gave up 7 bases and J gave up 7 bases; unmatched junction bases: 17. CDR3 length equals 17 residues. CDR3 residues: CASTKGAGGRLINEQFF. Here the CDR3 DNA reads TGTGCCAGCACGAAGGGGGCGGGAGGGCGTCTAATAAATGAGCAGTTCTTC.

CDR3 bases: TGTGCCAGCAGCTCCGACAGGGGTTTATCAGGGGGCTACACCTTC. This sequence encodes CASSSDRGLSGGYTF. The chain links TRBV7-2 to TRBJ1-2; 8 positions match TRBD1. V shed 4 bases and J 8 bases; nucleotides not matched to a gene: 12. From germline, CDR1 is SGHTA and CDR2 FQGNSA. This CDR3 is built from 15 residues. The variable domain in full, completed from reference TRBV7-2 and TRBJ1-2, reads GAGVSQSPSNKVTEKGKDVELRCDPISGHTALYWYRQSLGQGLEFLIYFQGNSAPDKSGLPSDRFSAERTGGSVSTLTIQRTQQEDSAVYLCASSSDRGLSGGYTFGSGTRLTVV.

This chain uses TRBV20-1 with TRBJ2-3; D remains ambiguous. Germline V gene lookup returns CDR1 DFQATT and CDR2 SNEGSKA (reference sequence). V was trimmed by 5 bases and J by 6 bases, leaving 9 bases between them. This CDR3 is 11 amino acids long. Written as DNA, the CDR3 is TGCAGTGCTGAAGCTAGGGATACGCAGTATTTT. Translating it yields CSAEARDTQYF.

The chain uses TRBV7-6 and TRBJ2-1; TRBD2 matches at 12 bases. The trim removed 10 bases at V and 5 bases at J, leaving 9 bases unmatched. The CDR3 length is 15 residues. The germline V gene encodes CDR1 SGHVS and CDR2 FNYEAQ. CDR3: CATRSTSGRNNEQFF. The CDR3, as DNA: TGTGCCACCAGATCCACTAGCGGGAGGAACAATGAGCAGTTCTTC.

The genes are TRBV19 and TRBJ1-3, with D unresolved. V lost 9 bases to trimming and J lost 0 bases, with 18 bases between them. The CDR3 extends over 16 amino acids. Germline CDR1 and CDR2: LNHDA and SQIVND (reference sequence). The CDR3 DNA reads TGTGCCAGCAACGTCAGCGGACGGAGCTCTGGAAACACCATATATTTT. Translation: CASNVSGRSSGNTIYF.

This clone appeared once. The chain recombines TRBV27 with TRBJ2-2, with D possibly TRBD2 on 6 matching bases. V dropped 6 bases and J dropped 3 bases, with 20 bases sitting between them. The CDR3 sequence is 17 residues long. Looked up from germline, CDR1 is MNHEY and CDR2 is SMNVEV (reference sequence). DNA for the CDR3: TGTGCCAGCAGCCCCCGCCCGTCTAGCGTCGACACCGGGGAGCTGTTTTTT. This encodes CASSPRPSSVDTGELFF.

This rearrangement joins TRBV19 to TRBJ2-7; 14 bases line up with TRBD2. Germline trimming cut 6 bases from V and 4 bases from J; bases unmatched to any gene: 5. The CDR3 covers 15 residues. Germline V CDR1 and CDR2: LNHDA, SQIVND (reference sequence). CDR3 residues: CASRPGTSGRYEQYF. The CDR3 region has the DNA TGTGCCAGTAGACCCGGGACTAGCGGGAGATACGAGCAGTACTTC.

The J gene is TRBJ1-4, the V gene TRBV27; D gene ambiguous. Trimming removed 3 bases at V and 0 bases at J, with 8 bases between. Germline V gives CDR1 MNHEY, CDR2 SMNVEV (reference sequence). CDR3 length: 15 residues. The CDR3 region is CASSFHETTNEKLFF. CDR3 nucleotides: TGTGCCAGCAGTTTCCACGAGACAACTAATGAAAAACTGTTTTTT.

V usage is TRBV7-2 and J usage is TRBJ1-5; D remains unclear. V was trimmed by 5 bases and J by 4 bases, leaving 6 bases between them. The CDR3 length is 12 residues. Germline V gene lookup returns CDR1 SGHTA and CDR2 FQGNSA. As DNA, the CDR3 is TGTGCCAGCAGCCCGTTTAATCAGCCCCAGCATTTT. Translating it yields CASSPFNQPQHF.

The V gene is TRBV7-3, the J gene TRBJ1-1; 9 bases are a match to TRBD1. In germline, CDR1 is SGHTA, CDR2 FQGTGA. The CDR3 is made up of 14 amino acids. After removal of 1 base from V and 12 bases from J, the junction contained 9 bases not matched to a gene. This chain's CDR3 is CASSLNSWTGVTFF. The CDR3 DNA sequence: TGTGCCAGCAGCTTAAATTCTTGGACAGGGGTGACTTTCTTT.

The J gene is TRBJ2-6, the V gene TRBV6-1, with 7 bases identical to TRBD2. The germline gives CDR1 MNHNS, CDR2 SASEGT. The CDR3 totals 15 residues. V shed 5 bases and J 3 bases; nucleotides not matched to a gene: 4. The CDR3 protein is CASSPREFGANVLTF. In DNA, the CDR3 is TGTGCCAGCAGTCCGCGGGAGTTTGGGGCCAACGTCCTGACTTTC.

The gene calls are TRBV7-2 and TRBJ1-1; 7 positions agree with TRBD1. Trimming removed 0 bases from V and 0 bases from J; junction bases left unmatched: 7. CDR1 is SGHTA and CDR2 is FQGNSA in the germline V gene. The CDR3 spans 17 residues. The DNA for the CDR3 is TGTGCCAGCAGCTTAGCTCCCGGGACAGCCATGAACACTGAAGCTTTCTTT. Amino acids: CASSLAPGTAMNTEAFF.

The chain employs TRBV6-1 and TRBJ2-1; 7 bases match TRBD2. From germline, CDR1 is MNHNS and CDR2 SASEGT. The length of the CDR3 is 14 residues. Trimming removed 7 bases from V and 3 bases from J; junction bases left unmatched: 6. The CDR3 DNA sequence: TGTGCCAGCACGGTCGGCGGGAGCTACAATGAGCAGTTCTTC. Its translation is CASTVGGSYNEQFF.

CDR3 residues: CASSVTSGGGNEQFF. The CDR3 DNA reads as TGTGCCAGCAGCGTGACTAGCGGGGGTGGTAATGAGCAGTTCTTC. The rearrangement uses TRBV9 and TRBJ2-1, with TRBD2 matching 12 bases. V was clipped by 2 bases and J by 7 bases; unmatched bases: 4. The CDR3 sequence is 15 residues long. Germline values: CDR1 SGDLS, CDR2 YYNGEE.

Worth noting for this clone: Other DNA sequences within the sample encode an identical CDR3. The V gene is TRBV7-9, the J gene TRBJ2-3; D might be TRBD1 (6 bases). Germline V gene sequence: CDR1 SEHNR, CDR2 FQNEAQ (reference sequence). The CDR3 is 15 residues long. Trimming shortened V by 3 bases and J by 1 base, and 11 bases separated the two germline ends. The CDR3, as DNA: TGTGCCAGCAGCTTCGGGGCAGGGGGCACAGATACGCAGTATTTT. Residues: CASSFGAGGTDTQYF.

As concerns this clone: One end of the junction fails to match germline, which may point to a read error. The chain is built from TRBV27 and TRBJ1-4, with D hard to call. The germline CDR1 and CDR2 sequences are MNHEY and SMNVEV (reference sequence). The CDR3 spans 13 residues. CDR3 in amino acids: CDSRYTTNEKLFF. For the CDR3, the DNA is TGTGACAGCAGATATACAACTAATGAAAAACTGTTTTTT.

V is TRBV27 and J is TRBJ2-3; 8 bases are shared with TRBD2. From germline, CDR1 is MNHEY and CDR2 SMNVEV (reference sequence). Trimming removed 5 bases from V and 3 bases from J; junction bases left unmatched: 7. CDR3 length: 15 residues. The CDR3 spells CASSLRTGGTDTQYF. Written as DNA, the CDR3 is TGTGCCAGCAGTCTCCGAACGGGGGGGACAGATACGCAGTATTTT.

This sequence joins TRBV27 and TRBJ2-2, with D unclear. There are 14 residues in the CDR3. V lost 5 bases and J lost 8, with 15 bases in between. CDR1 and CDR2 (germline): MNHEY, SMNVEV (reference sequence). CDR3 sequence (DNA): TGTGCCAGCAGTACCGCTAGAAGAGGAGGGGAGCTGTTTTTT. Its translation is CASSTARRGGELFF.

This sequence joins TRBV7-9 and TRBJ2-3; tentative D call: TRBD2 (5 bases). The CDR3 is 14 residues long. Looked up from germline, CDR1 is SEHNR and CDR2 is FQNEAQ (reference sequence). V lost 5 bases and J lost 4, with 13 bases in between. The CDR3 loop is CASSAIASSDTQYF. DNA of the CDR3: TGTGCCAGCAGCGCAATAGCGTCCTCAGATACGCAGTATTTT.

The chain links TRBV7-3 to TRBJ2-5; D not certain. Germline loops: CDR1 SGHTA, CDR2 FQGTGA. The CDR3 extends over 13 amino acids. V was cut by 2 bases and J by 2 bases, with 6 bases left in between. CDR3 DNA sequence: TGTGCCAGCAGCTTAGGGCATCAAGAGACCCAGTACTTC. It encodes CASSLGHQETQYF.

The rearrangement uses TRBV7-2 and TRBJ2-6; D remains ambiguous. V shed 1 base and J shed 0 bases, with 7 bases lying between them. Germline V gene sequence: CDR1 SGHTA, CDR2 FQGNSA. CDR3 size: 16 residues. The CDR3 here is CASSLGPTSGANVLTF. The DNA of the CDR3 is TGTGCCAGCAGCTTAGGGCCAACCTCTGGGGCCAACGTCCTGACTTTC.